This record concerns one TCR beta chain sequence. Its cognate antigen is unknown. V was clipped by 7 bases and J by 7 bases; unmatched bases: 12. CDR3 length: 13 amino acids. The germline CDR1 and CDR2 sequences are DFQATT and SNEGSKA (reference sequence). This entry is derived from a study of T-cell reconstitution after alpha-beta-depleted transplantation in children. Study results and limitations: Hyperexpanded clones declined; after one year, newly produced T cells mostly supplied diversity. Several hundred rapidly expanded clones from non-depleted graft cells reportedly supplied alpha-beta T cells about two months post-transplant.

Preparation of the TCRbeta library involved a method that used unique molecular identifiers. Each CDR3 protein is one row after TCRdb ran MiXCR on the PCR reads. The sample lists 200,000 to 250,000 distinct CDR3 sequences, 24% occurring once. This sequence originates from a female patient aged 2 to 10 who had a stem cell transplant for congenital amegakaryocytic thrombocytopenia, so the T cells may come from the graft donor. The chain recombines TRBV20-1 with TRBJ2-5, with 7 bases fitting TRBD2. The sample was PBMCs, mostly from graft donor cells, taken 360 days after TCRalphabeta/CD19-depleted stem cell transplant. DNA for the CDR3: TGCAGTGTACTTGTTGCTAGCGGAGGGACCCAGTACTTC. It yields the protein CSVLVASGGTQYF.